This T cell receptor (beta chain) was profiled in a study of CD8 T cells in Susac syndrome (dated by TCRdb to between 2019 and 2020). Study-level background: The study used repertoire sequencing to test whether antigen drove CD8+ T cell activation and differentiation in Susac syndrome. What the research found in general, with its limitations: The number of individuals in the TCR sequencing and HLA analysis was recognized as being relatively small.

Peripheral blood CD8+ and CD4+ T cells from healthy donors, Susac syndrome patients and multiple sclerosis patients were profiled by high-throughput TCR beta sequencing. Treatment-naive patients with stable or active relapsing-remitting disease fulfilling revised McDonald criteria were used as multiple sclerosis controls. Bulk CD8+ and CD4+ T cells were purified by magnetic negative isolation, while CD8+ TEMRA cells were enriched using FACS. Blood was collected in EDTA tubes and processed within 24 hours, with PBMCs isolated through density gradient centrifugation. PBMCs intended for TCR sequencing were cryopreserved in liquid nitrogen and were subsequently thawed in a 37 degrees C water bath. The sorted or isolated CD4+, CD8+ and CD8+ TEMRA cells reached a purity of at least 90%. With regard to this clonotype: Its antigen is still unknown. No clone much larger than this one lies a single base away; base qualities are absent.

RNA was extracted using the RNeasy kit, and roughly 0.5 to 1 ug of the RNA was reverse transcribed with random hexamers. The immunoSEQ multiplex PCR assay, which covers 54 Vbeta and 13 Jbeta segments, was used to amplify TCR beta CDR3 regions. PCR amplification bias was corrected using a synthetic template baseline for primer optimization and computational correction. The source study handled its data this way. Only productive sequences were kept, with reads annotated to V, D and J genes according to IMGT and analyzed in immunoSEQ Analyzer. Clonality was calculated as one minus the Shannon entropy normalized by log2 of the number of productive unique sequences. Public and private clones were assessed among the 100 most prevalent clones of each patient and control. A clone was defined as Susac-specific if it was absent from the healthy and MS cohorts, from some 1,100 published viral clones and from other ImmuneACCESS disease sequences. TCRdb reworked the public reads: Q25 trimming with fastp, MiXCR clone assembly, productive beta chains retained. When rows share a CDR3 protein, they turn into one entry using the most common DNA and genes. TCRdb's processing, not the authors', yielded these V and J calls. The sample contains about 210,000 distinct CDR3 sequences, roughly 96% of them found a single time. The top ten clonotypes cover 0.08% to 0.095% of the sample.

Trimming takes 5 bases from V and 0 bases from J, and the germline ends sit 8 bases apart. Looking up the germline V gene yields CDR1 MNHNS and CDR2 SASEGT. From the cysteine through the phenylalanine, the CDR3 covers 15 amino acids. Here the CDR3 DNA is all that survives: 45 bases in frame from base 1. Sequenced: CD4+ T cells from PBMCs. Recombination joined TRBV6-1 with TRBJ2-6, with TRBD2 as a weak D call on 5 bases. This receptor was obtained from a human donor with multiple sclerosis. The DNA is TGTGCCAGCAGTTATGAGGGCTCTGGGGCCAACGTCCTGACTTTC. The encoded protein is CASSYEGSGANVLTF.